The rows below give T cell receptor beta chains drawn from one sample of a study of T cells in tumors after PD-1 blockade. The data were produced by immunoSEQ multiplex PCR, yet TCRdb's version contains in-frame clones alone and is incomplete. Of 15,000 to 20,000 clones in the sample, 81% were seen once. This specimen was PBMCs, taken after anti-PD-1 therapy. The receptors come from a human donor with advanced basal cell or squamous cell carcinoma (not recorded which). CDR3s include the opening cysteine and the closing phenylalanine or tryptophan. Each record gives: J gene, V gene, CDR3 protein.

TRBJ1-1 TRBV27 CASSFGTEAFF
TRBJ2-7 TRBV3-1/TRBV3-2 CASSPIGITYEQYF
TRBJ1-4 TRBV18 CASSPGQAVTNEKLFF
TRBJ1-1 TRBV14 CASSLIMNTEAFF
TRBJ1-5 TRBV7-5 CARRQQRSNQPQHF
TRBJ1-1 TRBV7-9 CASSPWGTGMNTEAFF
TRBJ2-1 TRBV6-4 CASSKTGGEQFF
TRBJ1-2 TRBV3-1/TRBV3-2 CASSPSEGTGGTFF
TRBJ2-5 TRBV5-1 CASSPQGVWETQYF
TRBJ1-2 TRBV2 CASSPRDVGYTF
TRBJ2-1 TRBV9 CASSPRGQSGVSNEQFF
TRBJ2-2 TRBV6-5 CASSHTYRGTGELFF
TRBJ1-4 TRBV5-5 CASAGGQDEKLFF
TRBJ2-1 TRBV5-6 CASSRYIAGSYNEQFF
TRBJ1-2 TRBV5-1 CASSTGIGYGYTF
TRBJ1-5 TRBV5-6 CASSPRHARDQPQHF
TRBJ1-6 TRBV13 CASSLRLGQNNSPLHF
TRBJ2-1 TRBV6-5 CASSYHRGEQFF
TRBJ1-6 TRBV2 CASRSSGWKSPLHF
TRBJ1-2 TRBV6-5 CASSYSKQGGGYTF
TRBJ2-3 TRBV27 CASRTSHTDTQYF
TRBJ2-5 TRBV5-6 CASSGGLAGWETQYF
TRBJ2-7 TRBV3-1/TRBV3-2 CASSGEGAYEQYF
TRBJ2-1 TRBV11-3 CASSLGRLAGYNEQFF
TRBJ1-5 TRBV7-9 CASSSEVGSDQPQHF
TRBJ2-2 TRBV6-5 CASRPLTANTGELFF
TRBJ1-4 TRBV19 CASSTLTGANEKLFF
TRBJ1-1 TRBV5-1 CASSLAGKGRMNTEAFF
TRBJ2-7 TRBV2 CASSEAGTGSSYEQYF
TRBJ2-1 TRBV13 CASSSLAGANEQFF
TRBJ2-3 TRBV10-1 CASRTGLANVSTDTQYF
TRBJ2-7 TRBV5-6 CASSLTTSATYEQYF
TRBJ1-3 TRBV28 CASSLITGLTGNTIYF